This T cell receptor (beta chain) was recovered during a study of blood T cell repertoires in COVID-19. The wider study: Collection of acute and convalescent COVID-19 samples took place in the United States, Italy and Spain. T cells, B-cell-depleted T cells, or PBMCs supplied cDNA or gDNA.

Germline V gives CDR1 SNHLY, CDR2 FYNNEI. Trimming took 7 bases from V and 5 from J; bases not matched to a gene: 6. The CDR3 has 13 residues. This clone came up once. Original data processing: Reference gene primer amplification yielded estimated nucleated cell counts. TCRdb's copy holds only in-frame clones and misses some; the assay was immunoSEQ multiplex PCR. V and J calls and clone size follow that table, whereas D and trimming were derived from the DNA. Of about 150,000 clones in the sample, 70% to 90% were seen once. This chain connects TRBV2 to TRBJ1-1, with 8 bases aligning to TRBD1. This receptor was obtained from a woman between 65 and 79 years old with acute or convalescent COVID-19. Sequenced input: peripheral blood. The CDR3 sequence is CASTDGTGTEAFF. CDR3 in DNA: TGTGCCAGCACCGACGGGACAGGTACTGAAGCTTTCTTT.